A selection of T cell receptor beta chains follows, all from one sample in a study of blood T cell repertoires in COVID-19. Profiling relied on immunoSEQ multiplex PCR, and the TCRdb table lists in-frame clones only, not all of them. The sample yields around 190,000 clones, about 86% seen once. Sequencing was done on a sample of peripheral blood. The receptors originated from a middle-aged man with active or convalescent COVID-19. Both conserved end residues are part of each CDR3. A D gene is named only where the DNA matches it firmly. The size field is filled for only some rows; it gives once, few, many or a size class.

NA,TRBD2,TRBJ2-1,TRBV7-2,TGTGCCAGCAGCCAACCCCGGACTAGCGGGGGGGCAGATGAGCAGTTCTTC,CASSQPRTSGGADEQFF
NA,NA,TRBJ2-5,TRBV7-2,TGTGCCAGCAGCTCCCACTCGTCAGCGGAGACCCAGTACTTC,CASSSHSSAETQYF
NA,NA,TRBJ1-4,TRBV5-5,TGTGCCAGCAGCCCCTCCGTCGGGGACAACCGTAATGAAAAACTGTTTTTT,CASSPSVGDNRNEKLFF
NA,TRBD1,TRBJ1-4,TRBV24-1,TGTGCCACCAGTGACGGACAGGGGGATTTTGAAAAACTGTTTTTT,CATSDGQGDFEKLFF
once,NA,TRBJ2-1,TRBV30,TGTGCCTGGAGCGGGGAGGTCTACAATGAGCAGTTCTTC,CAWSGEVYNEQFF
few,TRBD1,TRBJ1-6,TRBV6-5,TGTGCCAGCAGTTCCTCGGGACAGGCGGCCTCACCCCTCCACTTT,CASSSSGQAASPLHF
NA,NA,TRBJ1-1,TRBV18,TGTGCCAGCTCACCGGATGGGGGGTACACTGAAGCTTTCTTT,CASSPDGGYTEAFF
NA,TRBD1,TRBJ2-1,TRBV6-2/TRBV6-3,TGTGCCAGCAGTTACGGTCGGAGGACAGGGGGCAATGAGCAGTTCTTC,CASSYGRRTGGNEQFF
NA,TRBD2,TRBJ2-5,TRBV18,TGTGCCAGCTCACCGGGGGGGGAGACCCAGTACTTC,CASSPGGETQYF
NA,NA,TRBJ1-1,TRBV12-3/TRBV12-4,TGTGCCAGCAGTTTAACAGTTGGCACTGAAGCTTTCTTT,CASSLTVGTEAFF
NA,NA,TRBJ1-1,TRBV7-3,TGTGCCAGCAGTCCGGACTCTGAAGCTTTCTTT,CASSPDSEAFF
NA,NA,TRBJ1-6,TRBV25-1,TGTGCCAGCAAGACGACAGGAAATTCACCCCTCCACTTT,CASKTTGNSPLHF
NA,TRBD1,TRBJ2-3,TRBV14,TGTGCCAGCAGCCAGCGGACAGGTCTGAGCACAGATACGCAGTATTTT,CASSQRTGLSTDTQYF
once,TRBD1,TRBJ1-2,TRBV28,TGTGCCACCCGACAGGGAGTAGAGTATGGCTACACCTTC,CATRQGVEYGYTF
NA,NA,TRBJ2-1,TRBV6-1,TGTGCCAGCAGTGAAAGTGCGGGGCTTATCGATGAGCAGTTCTTC,CASSESAGLIDEQFF
NA,NA,TRBJ2-7,TRBV4-2,TGTGCCAGCAGCCAAAATATGGGCAGGGGTACCTACGAGCAGTACTTC,CASSQNMGRGTYEQYF
NA,TRBD2,TRBJ2-5,TRBV30,TGTGCCTGCGATCGGACTAGCGGGGCTCAAGAGACCCAGTACTTC,CACDRTSGAQETQYF
few,NA,TRBJ2-5,TRBV9,TGTGCCAGCAGCGTAATAGGAGGAGACTTTGAGACCCAGTACTTC,CASSVIGGDFETQYF
NA,NA,TRBJ1-6,TRBV5-4,TGTGCCAGCAGCTTGGCAGGGAATTCTTCACCCCTCCACTTT,CASSLAGNSSPLHF
few,NA,TRBJ1-3,TRBV30,TGTGCCTGGAGTGTAATGGCCATCTTCTCTGGAAACACCATATATTTT,CAWSVMAIFSGNTIYF
NA,NA,TRBJ1-1,TRBV7-2,TGTGCCCTGGGGGGGAGGAACACTGAAGCTTTCTTT,CALGGRNTEAFF
NA,NA,TRBJ1-2,TRBV7-2,TGTGCCAGCAGCTTATATCTCGGGGCCGGGGGGGGCTACACCTTC,CASSLYLGAGGGYTF
NA,TRBD2,TRBJ2-5,TRBV30,TGTGCCTGTAGACTAGCGGGGGCGACCCAGTACTTC,CACRLAGATQYF
NA,TRBD1,TRBJ2-3,TRBV19,TGTGCCAGTAGTATTTGGGGACAGACTAGCACAGATACGCAGTATTTT,CASSIWGQTSTDTQYF
NA,NA,TRBJ1-1,TRBV7-3,TGTGCCAGCAGTCAAGGTGGCGCGGCTGAAGCTTTCTTT,CASSQGGAAEAFF
NA,NA,TRBJ2-7,TRBV7-2,TGTGCCAGCAGTCAAGTCAGGGTGGACGAGCAGTACTTC,CASSQVRVDEQYF
NA,NA,TRBJ2-2,TRBV10-3,TGTGCCATCAGTGAGTCGGAGGGAACCGGGGAGCTGTTTTTT,CAISESEGTGELFF
NA,TRBD1,TRBJ1-2,TRBV30,TGTGCCTGGAGCGGGGACAGGGGGCGAGGTGGCTACACCTTC,CAWSGDRGRGGYTF
once,NA,TRBJ2-2,TRBV5-1,TGCGCCAGCAGTTACCGGCCGACGCGGGACACCGGGGAGCTGTTTTTT,CASSYRPTRDTGELFF
NA,TRBD2,TRBJ2-1,TRBV7-3,TGTGCCAGCAGCCCTGCCGGGACTAGGTTCGTTGAGCAGTTCTTC,CASSPAGTRFVEQFF
NA,TRBD2,TRBJ2-3,TRBV28,TGTGCCAGCGGGGGGGGTTCTACAGATACGCAGTATTTT,CASGGGSTDTQYF
once,NA,TRBJ1-4,TRBV24-1,TGTGCCACCAGTGACGCCTCCGGGGGGGGTGAAAAACTGTTTTTT,CATSDASGGGEKLFF
NA,NA,TRBJ1-4,TRBV4-2,TGTGCCAGCAGCCAAGCAGGGATGTCTAATGAAAAACTGTTTTTT,CASSQAGMSNEKLFF
NA,NA,TRBJ1-3,TRBV19,TGTGCCAGTAGTATGCCCGGGGAGGGGAGAAACACCATATATTTT,CASSMPGEGRNTIYF
NA,TRBD1,TRBJ1-2,TRBV5-1,TGCGCCAGCAGCTTGGCCACAGGGGCCTATGGCTACACCTTC,CASSLATGAYGYTF
NA,NA,TRBJ1-3,TRBV7-2,TGTGCCAGCAGCTTAGGATCCCCCGGCTCTGGAAACACCATATATTTT,CASSLGSPGSGNTIYF
NA,NA,TRBJ2-6,TRBV4-3,TGCGCCAGCAGCCAAGAGGTAGCTGGGGCCAACGTCCTGACTTTC,CASSQEVAGANVLTF
NA,NA,TRBJ2-7,TRBV28,TGTGCCAGCAGTCTCAACCTGAGAAGTGGGCAGTACTTC,CASSLNLRSGQYF
once,NA,TRBJ1-4,TRBV28,TGTGCCAGCAGTTTTAGGGGGGGGCTAGAAGAAAAACTGTTTTTT,CASSFRGGLEEKLFF
few,TRBD1,TRBJ2-7,TRBV29-1,TGCAGCGTTGAGGGGACAGGGGGTCGCGAGCAGTACTTC,CSVEGTGGREQYF